This T cell receptor (beta chain) was recovered during a study of blood T cell repertoires in COVID-19. Overall study: Samples representing acute and convalescent COVID-19 were sourced from the United States, Italy and Spain. PBMCs, B-cell-depleted T cells, or T cells were the source of the cDNA or gDNA that made up the material.

Deletions cut 3 bases from V and 0 bases from J, with 8 bases between. Germline V lookup: CDR1 KGHDR, CDR2 SFDVKD. CDR3 length: 15 amino acids. Original analysis: From reference gene primer amplification, estimates of nucleated cell counts were derived. Here immunoSEQ multiplex PCR was the method, and the copy in TCRdb shows in-frame clones only, minus some. V and J calls and clone size are as listed in that table; D and trimming were resolved from the DNA. There are over 100,000 clones in the sample; about four fifths occur only once, and approximately 5% lies in the top ten. This TCR derives from a woman aged 70 to 79 with acute or convalescent COVID-19. The gene calls are TRBV24-1 and TRBJ1-5; tentatively, D is TRBD1 (5 bases). The source material was peripheral blood. CDR3 nucleotides: TGTGCCACCAGTGATGGGGGGACTAGCAATCAGCCCCAGCATTTT. Translated, it gives CATSDGGTSNQPQHF.